The sequence of this T cell receptor beta chain was determined in a study of T cell responses to AZD1222 COVID-19 vaccine. Study outcomes and limitations: White British people made up most donors, females outnumbered males, and clonal diversity was possibly underestimated.

Sequencing was performed with immunoSEQ multiplex PCR; in TCRdb, only in-frame clones are kept and a portion is missing. Seen here are more than 150,000 clones, approximately 90% observed once, and the top ten hold roughly a quarter. Concerning this clone itself: As yet, its antigen is unknown.

Trimming cost V 0 bases and J 11 bases, with 14 bases left between them. The CDR3 sequence is 13 residues long. Germline loops: CDR1 SGHTS, CDR2 YDEGEE. This chain connects TRBV5-8 to TRBJ1-2, with D maybe TRBD1 (5 bases). This sample comprised peripheral blood, obtained 28 days after the second AZD1222 dose. This receptor was identified in an adult who received the AZD1222 COVID-19 vaccine. CDR3 in amino acids: CASSLVETVGYTF. The CDR3 nucleotides read TGTGCCAGCAGCTTGGTGGAGACAGTAGGGTACACCTTC.